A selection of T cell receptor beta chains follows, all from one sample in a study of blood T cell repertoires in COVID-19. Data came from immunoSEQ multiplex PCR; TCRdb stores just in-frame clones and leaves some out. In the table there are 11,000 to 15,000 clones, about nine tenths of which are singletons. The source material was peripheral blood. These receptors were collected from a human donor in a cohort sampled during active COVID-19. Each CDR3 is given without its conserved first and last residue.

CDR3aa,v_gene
ASSLGGPWEVRLSEAF,TRBV11-2
ASSAPVTYEQY,TRBV2
ATSRTGGLAGVGEQF,TRBV15
SASGNRGLAAYEQY,TRBV20-1
ASRVSGTGQDEQY,TRBV28
ASSPRGGYQETQY,TRBV11-2
ASSLGGQGRGYT,TRBV28
ASSRTGTGYEKPYEQY,TRBV13
ASSLSGFMNTEAF,TRBV5-1
ASSLPPWRESSYNEQF,TRBV28
AWSIAVAGTTGELF,TRBV30
ASSQTTGQETQY,TRBV5-1
ASSFGTGGTNEKLF,TRBV5-6
ASSLSPEAGELF,TRBV28
ASSSGLAGSSPGY,TRBV7-6
ATSDFGQGAGEQY,TRBV24-1
ASSSGQGLF,TRBV11-2
ASLRTLDSYEQY,TRBV13
ASSEGGGANNEQF,TRBV6-1
ASSAGGREDEQF,TRBV13
ASSPNSNANTGELF,TRBV18
ASSLGYGGDEQF,TRBV28
ASSLSRTHWAQY,TRBV27
ASSYSDSINYEQY,TRBV6-2/TRBV6-3
ASSGGYTNNEKLF,TRBV27
ASSLGLAGVADTQY,TRBV7-9
ATSDPTRLAGGPETQY,TRBV24-1
ASSGSSYNEQF,TRBV12-3/TRBV12-4
ASRFAGEANEKLF,TRBV5-1
ARTPRDSFPYEQY,TRBV5-4
ASSLDGTGVGEQF,TRBV7-2
ATSLATDTQY,TRBV24-1
ASSPGLGEQY,TRBV6-5
ASSPSKVQYNEQF,TRBV18
ASSLLNFQETQY,TRBV5-4
ASSPSGTGVYEQY,TRBV28
AISEGGGRAYEQY,TRBV10-3
ASSYGGNEKLF,TRBV6-6
ASSLGPLANTGELF,TRBV5-4
ASSSTGSRGEKLF,TRBV5-1
ASRMGQGRNEQF,TRBV12-2
ATRTGNSYNEEQF,TRBV24-1
ASSLNGYYGYT,TRBV11-2